Below, 20 T cell receptor beta chains from the same sample are listed, as sequenced in a study of PD-L1 blockade in urothelial cancer. Time point defined: peripheral blood 6 weeks after treatment start. Assay: immunoSEQ multiplex PCR; the TCRdb copy retains only in-frame clones and omits some. Here the sample spans tens of thousands of clones, around 93% being singletons. The sequencing used PBMCs, collected around atezolizumab (anti-PD-L1) treatment. These receptors were obtained from an elderly woman with urothelial cancer.

The V gene is TRBV10-3, the J gene TRBJ2-1, with 12 bases aligning to TRBD2. V dropped 3 bases and J dropped 6; count of bases not matched to a gene: 3. This CDR3 comprises 15 residues. CDR1 and CDR2 from the germline V gene are ENHRY and SYGVKD. The CDR3 is CAISEVLAGGNEQFF. CDR3 in DNA: TGTGCCATCAGTGAAGTACTAGCGGGGGGCAATGAGCAGTTCTTC.

CDR3 loop: CASSITGNTEAFF. As DNA, the CDR3 is TGCGCCAGCAGTATAACAGGGAACACTGAAGCTTTCTTT. This sequence joins TRBV10-2 and TRBJ1-1, with a possible D match to TRBD1 (5 bases). The V end was cut by 5 bases, the J end by 1 base, with 8 bases between. Germline CDR1 is WSHSY and CDR2 is SAAADI. The CDR3 covers 13 residues.

The chain carries TRBV7-9 and TRBJ1-5; D remains ambiguous. The CDR3 contains 12 residues. Looked up from germline, CDR1 is SEHNR and CDR2 is FQNEAQ (reference sequence). Trimming pared 5 bases from V and 7 bases from J, leaving 9 bases between. This CDR3 is CASSLRGQPQHF. DNA for the CDR3: TGTGCCAGCAGCCTCAGAGGCCAGCCCCAGCATTTT.

This clone has more than one count but fewer than ten. V is TRBV27 and J is TRBJ2-7; TRBD2 matches 15 bases. V shed 6 bases and J 3 bases; nucleotides not matched to a gene: 12. Germline V gene sequence: CDR1 MNHEY, CDR2 SMNVEV (reference sequence). The CDR3 has 18 amino acids. This CDR3 reads CASSPGRTSGRDNYEQYF. The CDR3 nucleotides read TGTGCCAGCAGCCCAGGTCGGACTAGCGGGAGGGATAACTACGAGCAGTACTTC.

The CDR3: CASQREANTGELFF. CDR3 DNA: TGTGCCAGCCAACGGGAAGCGAACACCGGGGAGCTGTTTTTT. This chain joins TRBV2 and TRBJ2-2, with a tentative D call TRBD2 (5 bases). Germline CDR1 reads SNHLY; CDR2 reads FYNNEI. V gave up 8 bases and J gave up 0 bases, with 10 bases separating them. The CDR3 is 14 amino acids.

DNA of the CDR3: TGCGCCAGTTCCTCCAGGGGCAGGGGGGACACTGAAGCTTTCTTT. Protein product: CASSSRGRGDTEAFF. The V call is TRBV5-1, the J call TRBJ1-1; 7 bases map to TRBD1. V lost 8 bases and J lost 3; bases outside the gene matches: 13. The length of the CDR3 is 15 residues. In germline, CDR1 is SGHRS, CDR2 YFSETQ.

The chain links TRBV29-1 to TRBJ1-3, with D unresolved. Germline lookup yields CDR1 SQVTM and CDR2 ANQGSEA. V was trimmed by 4 bases and J by 0 bases, leaving 7 bases between them. The CDR3 loop spans 13 amino acids. The DNA of the CDR3 is TGCAGCGTTGCTATGAACTCTGGAAACACCATATATTTT. It translates to CSVAMNSGNTIYF.

The gene calls are TRBV7-7 and TRBJ2-1; TRBD2 matches at 7 bases. Per the germline V gene, CDR1 is SSHAT and CDR2 is FNYEAQ (reference sequence). The CDR3 loop spans 12 amino acids. J was trimmed by 9 bases and V by 5 bases; bases with no gene match: 4. The CDR3 is CASSLLAGEQFF. DNA for the CDR3: TGTGCCAGCAGCCTATTAGCGGGTGAGCAGTTCTTC.

The chain combines TRBV6-1 with TRBJ2-1, with TRBD2 as a possible D gene (6 bases). V gave up 7 bases and J gave up 7 bases, with 20 bases separating them. Germline CDR1 and CDR2: MNHNS and SASEGT. The CDR3 covers 15 residues. In DNA, the CDR3 is TGTGCCAGCATGTTCGGTTCGGGACTCGGGAATGAGCAGTTCTTC. It yields the protein CASMFGSGLGNEQFF.

This chain uses TRBV18 with TRBJ1-1; D is uncertain. CDR3 length equals 18 residues. V was cut by 5 bases and J by 0 bases, with 22 bases left in between. CDR1 is KGHSH and CDR2 is LQKENI in the germline V gene. The CDR3 DNA reads as TGTGCCAGCTCAACCATGGGTTCGACGACCACTATGAACACTGAAGCTTTCTTT. It encodes CASSTMGSTTTMNTEAFF.

This clone came up once. The chain combines TRBV28 with TRBJ2-7, with 10 bases fitting TRBD2. The CDR3 consists of 17 residues. J gave up 5 bases and V 5 bases, and 15 bases lay outside the gene matches. From germline, CDR1 is MDHEN and CDR2 SYDVKM. The chain's CDR3 is CASSPRRLAGEAHEQYF. The CDR3 bases are TGTGCCAGCAGTCCGAGACGCCTAGCGGGAGAGGCCCACGAGCAGTACTTC.

In its sample, this clone was seen once. This chain links TRBV6-6 with TRBJ2-3; unclear D gene. V gave up 5 bases and J gave up 4 bases, with 7 bases separating them. The CDR3 extends over 12 amino acids. The germline V gene has CDR1 MNHNY and CDR2 SVGAGI (reference sequence). CDR3: CASSPLSDTQYF. CDR3 coding DNA: TGTGCCAGCAGTCCCCTCTCAGATACGCAGTATTTT.

The chain combines TRBV6-1 with TRBJ1-1, with a possible D match to TRBD1 (5 bases). The CDR3 totals 14 residues. Germline loops: CDR1 MNHNS, CDR2 SASEGT. V gave up 2 bases and J gave up 7 bases, with 14 bases separating them. The CDR3 DNA follows: TGTGCCAGCAGTGAAAAGGGACGGGGACTTGAAGCTTTCTTT. Amino acids: CASSEKGRGLEAFF.

The chain joins TRBV5-1 to TRBJ2-3; 8 bases fit TRBD2. The J segment lost 1 base and the V segment lost 3 bases, leaving 10 bases of the junction unmatched. This CDR3 region has 17 residues. Germline loops: CDR1 SGHRS, CDR2 YFSETQ. This chain's CDR3 is CASSSSISTSGTDTQYF. CDR3 bases: TGCGCCAGCAGCTCCTCGATTTCGACTAGCGGCACAGATACGCAGTATTTT.

V gene TRBV28 combines with J gene TRBJ1-1; D call uncertain. There are 12 residues in the CDR3. V was shortened by 4 bases and J by 4 bases, with 7 bases between the two germline ends. Germline V lookup: CDR1 MDHEN, CDR2 SYDVKM. The CDR3 region is CASSSGVTEAFF. In nucleotides, the CDR3 is TGTGCCAGCAGTTCCGGGGTCACTGAAGCTTTCTTT.

The CDR3 spells CASSFGNTGELFF. CDR3 in DNA: TGTGCCAGCAGTTTCGGTAACACCGGGGAGCTGTTTTTT. The genes are TRBV27 and TRBJ2-2; no clear D. There are 13 residues in the CDR3. Germline CDR1 reads MNHEY; CDR2 reads SMNVEV (reference sequence). Trimming took 3 bases from V and 2 from J, leaving 4 bases between them.

The chain links TRBV7-2 to TRBJ1-4, with a possible D match to TRBD1 (5 bases). Looked up from germline, CDR1 is SGHTA and CDR2 is FQGNSA. V lost 5 bases to trimming and J lost 2 bases, with 18 bases between them. CDR3 length: 17 amino acids. CDR3 protein: CASSPTGRYATNEKLFF. The CDR3 coding sequence is TGTGCCAGCAGCCCAACAGGACGGTACGCGACTAATGAAAAACTGTTTTTT.

The J gene is TRBJ1-1, the V gene TRBV6-5, with D possibly matching TRBD1 (6 bases). CDR3 size: 15 residues. In germline, CDR1 is MNHEY, CDR2 SVGAGI. The V gene lost 4 bases and the J gene lost 2 bases, with 14 bases spanning the gap. The CDR3 protein is CASSWVVGTNTEAFF. In DNA form, the CDR3 reads TGTGCCAGCAGTTGGGTAGTTGGGACAAACACTGAAGCTTTCTTT.

J is TRBJ1-1 and V is TRBV27; D remains unclear. V dropped 2 bases and J dropped 1 base, with 8 bases sitting between them. The CDR3 contains 14 residues. Germline loops: CDR1 MNHEY, CDR2 SMNVEV (reference sequence). In DNA form, the CDR3 reads TGTGCCAGCAGTTTAGGGCACCCGAACACTGAAGCTTTCTTT. As protein: CASSLGHPNTEAFF.

The chain recombines TRBV25-1 with TRBJ2-2; TRBD2 might be the D (5 bases). From germline, CDR1 is MGHDK and CDR2 SYGVNS. CDR3 size: 16 residues. V lost 7 bases to trimming and J lost 5 bases, with 20 bases between them. DNA of the CDR3: TGTGCCAGCACCAACTCGGAGCGGATAATGACCGGGGAGCTGTTTTTT. As protein: CASTNSERIMTGELFF.